This T cell receptor (beta chain) was found in a study of metastatic and nonmetastatic thyroid tumors. This clone has ten or more counts. V lost 5 bases to trimming and J lost 4 bases, with 15 bases between them. The CDR3 is 14 amino acids. The germline CDR1 and CDR2 sequences are SGHNT and YENEEA. Prior to thyroid surgery, none of the patients had received any treatment. In the authors' workflow: The study built a papillary thyroid cancer distant-metastasis classifier from CDR3 differences across clinicopathological groups. TCRdb used MiXCR to call clones anew from the PCR reads. The V and J calls and clone size come from TCRdb's table, not from the authors' own analysis. This sample yields roughly 70,000 clones, of which about 17% are seen a single time; roughly 13% belongs to the top ten.

This receptor was identified in a female donor with papillary thyroid cancer or a benign thyroid nodule (not recorded which). Some clones in this sample may be carry-over from other donors' samples. This chain connects TRBV11-3 to TRBJ2-7; perhaps TRBD1 as D (6 bases). Specimen: blood. As DNA, the CDR3 is TGTGCCAGCAGCCGTAAAGGGACATCTTACGAGCAGTACTTC. This codes for CASSRKGTSYEQYF.